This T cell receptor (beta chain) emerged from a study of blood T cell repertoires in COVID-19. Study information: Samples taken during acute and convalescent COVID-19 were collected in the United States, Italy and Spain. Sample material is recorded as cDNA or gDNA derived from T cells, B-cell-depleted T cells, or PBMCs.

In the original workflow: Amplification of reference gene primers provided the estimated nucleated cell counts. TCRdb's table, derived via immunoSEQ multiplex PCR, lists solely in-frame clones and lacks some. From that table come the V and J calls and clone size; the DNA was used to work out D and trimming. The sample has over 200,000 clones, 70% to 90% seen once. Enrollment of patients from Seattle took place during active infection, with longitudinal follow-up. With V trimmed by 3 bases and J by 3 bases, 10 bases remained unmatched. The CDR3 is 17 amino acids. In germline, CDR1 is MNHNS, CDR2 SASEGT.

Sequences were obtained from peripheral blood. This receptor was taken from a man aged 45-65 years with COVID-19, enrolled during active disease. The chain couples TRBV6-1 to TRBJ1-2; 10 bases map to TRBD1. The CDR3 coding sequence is TGTGCCAGCAGTGAGAGGGACAGGGGACCCCGAGACTATGGCTACACCTTC. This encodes CASSERDRGPRDYGYTF.